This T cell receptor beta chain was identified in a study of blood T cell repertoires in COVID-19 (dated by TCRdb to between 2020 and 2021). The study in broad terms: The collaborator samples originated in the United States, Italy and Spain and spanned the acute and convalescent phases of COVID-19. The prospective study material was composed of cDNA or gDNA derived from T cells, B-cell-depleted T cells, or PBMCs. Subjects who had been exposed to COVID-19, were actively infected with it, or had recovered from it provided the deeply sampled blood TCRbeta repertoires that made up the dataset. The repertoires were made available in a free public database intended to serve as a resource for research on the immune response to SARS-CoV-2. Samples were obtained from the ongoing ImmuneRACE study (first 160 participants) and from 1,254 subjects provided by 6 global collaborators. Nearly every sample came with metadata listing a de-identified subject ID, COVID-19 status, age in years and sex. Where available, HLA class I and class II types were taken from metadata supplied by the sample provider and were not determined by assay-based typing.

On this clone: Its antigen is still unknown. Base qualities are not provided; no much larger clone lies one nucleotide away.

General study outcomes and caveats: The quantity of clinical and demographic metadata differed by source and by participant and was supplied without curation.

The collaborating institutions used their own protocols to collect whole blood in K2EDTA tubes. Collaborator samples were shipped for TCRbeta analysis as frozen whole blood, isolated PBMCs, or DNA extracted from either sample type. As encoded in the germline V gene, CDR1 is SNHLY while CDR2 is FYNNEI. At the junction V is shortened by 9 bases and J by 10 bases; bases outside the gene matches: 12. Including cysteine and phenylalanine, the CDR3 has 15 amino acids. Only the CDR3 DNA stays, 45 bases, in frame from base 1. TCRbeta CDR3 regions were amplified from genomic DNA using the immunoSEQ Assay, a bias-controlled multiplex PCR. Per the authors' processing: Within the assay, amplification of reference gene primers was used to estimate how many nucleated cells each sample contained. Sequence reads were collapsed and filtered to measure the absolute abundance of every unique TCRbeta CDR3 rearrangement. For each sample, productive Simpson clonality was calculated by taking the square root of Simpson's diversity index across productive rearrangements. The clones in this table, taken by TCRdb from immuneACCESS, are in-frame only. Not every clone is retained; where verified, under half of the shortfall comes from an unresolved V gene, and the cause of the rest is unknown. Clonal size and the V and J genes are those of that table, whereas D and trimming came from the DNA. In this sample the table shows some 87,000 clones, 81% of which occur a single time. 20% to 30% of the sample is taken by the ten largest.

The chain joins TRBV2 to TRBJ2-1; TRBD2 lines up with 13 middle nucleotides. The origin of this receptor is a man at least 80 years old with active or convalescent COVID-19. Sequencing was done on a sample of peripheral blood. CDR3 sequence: CASQTPGLAGREQFF. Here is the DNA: TGTGCCAGTCAAACTCCGGGACTAGCGGGGCGGGAGCAGTTCTTC.